These T cell receptor beta chains were read from a single sample in a study of blood T cells in healthy people across ages. MiXCR was run by TCRdb on the 5' RACE reads, yielding one entry per CDR3 protein. Counted here are around 1,100,000 distinct CDR3 sequences, around two fifths occurring once; the ten biggest clones make up roughly 14%. Material for sequencing was blood. All receptors come from a man between 18 and 35 years old in good health. The CDR3 runs from the conserved cysteine through the conserved F or W. The order of the fields is D gene, V gene, clone size, J gene, CDR3 protein, CDR3 DNA. The D gene is left open where the match is weak. Some rows mark clone size as missing; the rest say once, few, many or name a class of expanded clone.

.	TRBV24-1	.	TRBJ2-3	CATSDLDGTDTQYF	TGTGCCACCAGTGATTTAGACGGGACAGATACGCAGTATTTT
.	TRBV12-5	.	TRBJ2-2	CASGLVRGELFF	TGTGCTAGTGGTTTGGTACGCGGGGAGCTGTTTTTT
TRBD1	TRBV4-2	few	TRBJ2-1	CASSQVDREDEQFF	TGTGCCAGCAGCCAAGTGGACAGGGAGGATGAGCAGTTCTTC
.	TRBV6-5	.	TRBJ1-5	CASTPRANQPQHF	TGTGCCAGCACCCCGAGGGCTAATCAGCCCCAGCATTTT
.	TRBV4-2	.	TRBJ2-3	CASSPRTAADTQYF	TGTGCCAGCAGCCCTAGGACAGCGGCAGATACGCAGTATTTT
.	TRBV6-2/TRBV6-3	few	TRBJ2-7	CASSWEYEQYF	TGTGCCAGCAGTTGGGAGTACGAGCAGTACTTC
TRBD1	TRBV18	.	TRBJ1-6	CASSPNRGGGNSPLHF	TGTGCCAGCTCACCGAACAGGGGGGGAGGAAATTCACCCCTCCACTTT
TRBD2	TRBV4-2	.	TRBJ2-5	CASSQVRAGQETQYF	TGTGCCAGCAGCCAAGTTCGAGCGGGACAAGAGACCCAGTACTTC
.	TRBV7-2	.	TRBJ1-3	CASSSIGGAGNTIYF	TGTGCCAGCAGCTCTATTGGTGGCGCTGGAAACACCATATATTTT
.	TRBV5-1	.	TRBJ1-6	CASSRKGIPSNSPPHF	TGCGCCAGCAGCCGAAAAGGGATCCCCTCTAATTCACCCCCCCACTTT
TRBD1	TRBV4-3	few	TRBJ2-5	CASSQDWTGDQETQYF	TGCGCCAGCAGCCAAGATTGGACAGGCGATCAAGAGACCCAGTACTTC
.	TRBV6-1	.	TRBJ2-7	CASSEQGLSYEQYF	TGTGCCAGCAGTGAACAGGGGCTCTCCTACGAGCAGTACTTC
.	TRBV5-5	.	TRBJ1-4	CASSLFPTTNEKLFF	TGTGCCAGCAGCTTGTTTCCCACAACTAATGAAAAACTGTTTTTT
.	TRBV5-1	few	TRBJ2-3	CASTPLEGGTDTQYF	TGCGCCAGCACCCCTTTGGAGGGTGGAACAGATACGCAGTATTTT
.	TRBV4-3	few	TRBJ1-5	CASSPNSGQANQPQHF	TGCGCCAGCAGCCCAAACAGCGGGCAGGCCAATCAGCCCCAGCATTTT
.	TRBV20-1	.	TRBJ1-5	CSARYRSGPINQPQHF	TGCAGTGCCCGGTACCGGAGCGGCCCCATCAATCAGCCCCAGCATTTT
TRBD1	TRBV7-2	few	TRBJ2-7	CASSRDRDQGTYEQYF	TGTGCCAGCAGCAGAGACAGGGATCAAGGGACCTACGAGCAGTACTTC
.	TRBV6-2/TRBV6-3	.	TRBJ2-3	CASSYGQGWSTDTQYF	TGTGCCAGCAGTTACGGGCAGGGTTGGAGCACAGATACGCAGTATTTT
.	TRBV5-1	.	TRBJ2-3	CASSTGTAYTDTQYF	TGCGCCAGCAGCACAGGGACGGCCTACACAGATACGCAGTATTTT
.	TRBV19	many	TRBJ1-5	CASSPSYDSGNQPQHF	TGTGCCAGTAGCCCCTCCTACGATTCTGGCAATCAGCCCCAGCATTTT
.	TRBV12-3/TRBV12-4	few	TRBJ1-4	CASSLSGGDEKLFF	TGTGCCAGCAGTTTATCGGGGGGGGATGAAAAACTGTTTTTT
.	TRBV20-1	.	TRBJ2-1	CSARDRAAPRNERFF	TGCAGTGCTAGAGATAGGGCGGCTCCTCGCAATGAGCGGTTCTTC
.	TRBV21-1	.	TRBJ2-1	CASSNSAGSYNEQFF	TGTGCCAGCAGCAACTCAGCGGGGTCCTACAATGAGCAGTTCTTC
.	TRBV7-2	.	TRBJ2-5	CASSAAHQETQYF	TGTGCCAGCAGCGCGGCACACCAAGAGACCCAGTACTTC
.	TRBV5-1	.	TRBJ1-1	CASSALQGMNTEAFF	TGCGCCAGCAGTGCCTTACAGGGAATGAACACTGAAGCTTTCTTT
.	TRBV6-2/TRBV6-3	once	TRBJ1-5	CASRPVDGVNQPQHF	TGTGCCAGCAGACCGGTCGACGGGGTCAATCAGCCCCAGCATTTT
.	TRBV7-2	.	TRBJ2-5	CASSLWMGETQYF	TGTGCCAGCAGCTTATGGATGGGGGAGACCCAGTACTTC
.	TRBV20-1	.	TRBJ2-2	CSADTGMGTGELFF	TGCAGTGCTGACACAGGCATGGGCACCGGGGAGCTGTTTTTT
TRBD2	TRBV6-5	.	TRBJ2-2	CARSYSSGGSTGELFF	TGTGCCAGGAGTTATTCTAGCGGGGGATCCACCGGGGAGCTGTTTTTT
.	TRBV6-2/TRBV6-3	few	TRBJ2-7	CASSYPSVGNSYNEQYF	TGTGCCAGCAGTTACCCCTCGGTCGGTAACTCCTACAATGAGCAGTACTTC
TRBD2	TRBV20-1	.	TRBJ2-2	CSARDPRGAGELFF	TGCAGTGCTAGAGATCCACGGGGGGCCGGGGAGCTGTTTTTT
.	TRBV10-3	.	TRBJ1-5	CVIANSNQPQHF	TGTGTCATCGCGAATAGCAATCAGCCCCAGCATTTT
.	TRBV24-1	.	TRBJ2-1	CATSDPRVNEQFF	TGTGCCACCAGTGACCCCAGGGTCAATGAGCAGTTCTTC
.	TRBV12-3/TRBV12-4	few	TRBJ1-2	CASSLRPTVTYGYTF	TGTGCCAGCAGTTTAAGGCCAACCGTTACATATGGCTACACCTTC
.	TRBV7-2	few	TRBJ2-6	CASNPQTGANVLTF	TGTGCCAGCAACCCTCAAACCGGGGCCAACGTCCTGACTTTC
TRBD2	TRBV20-1	.	TRBJ2-1	CSADTSGGNEQFF	TGCAGTGCGGATACTAGCGGGGGAAATGAGCAGTTCTTC
.	TRBV25-1	.	TRBJ2-3	CASSEPTGSTDTQYF	TGTGCCAGCAGTGAACCTACGGGAAGCACAGATACGCAGTATTTT
.	TRBV29-1	.	TRBJ2-7	CSVGDSPYEQYF	TGCAGCGTTGGTGACAGTCCCTACGAGCAGTACTTC
.	TRBV14	.	TRBJ2-3	CASSQPGGPPPTDTQYF	TGTGCCAGCAGCCAACCCGGGGGTCCACCCCCCACAGATACGCAGTATTTT
TRBD1	TRBV27	few	TRBJ1-4	CASSPGMGRKQGAKATNEKLFF	TGTGCCAGCTCGCCTGGTATGGGCCGAAAACAGGGGGCAAAGGCAACTAATGAAAAACTGTTTTTT
TRBD2	TRBV20-1	few	TRBJ2-2	CSARGLAGESTGELFF	TGCAGTGCTAGAGGACTAGCGGGGGAATCCACCGGGGAGCTGTTTTTT
TRBD2	TRBV7-8	.	TRBJ2-3	CASSPGGFFTDTQYF	TGTGCCAGCAGCCCGGGGGGTTTTTTTACAGATACGCAGTATTTT
.	TRBV7-2	.	TRBJ1-2	CASSLKGGANYGYTF	TGTGCCAGCAGCCTCAAGGGGGGAGCTAACTATGGCTACACCTTC
.	TRBV12-3/TRBV12-4	once	TRBJ2-2	CASNGPAGNTGELFF	TGTGCCAGCAACGGCCCGGCGGGGAACACCGGGGAGCTGTTTTTT
.	TRBV13	.	TRBJ1-4	CASSPGPDANEKLFF	TGTGCCAGCAGCCCCGGACCCGACGCGAATGAAAAACTGTTTTTT
.	TRBV4-1	few	TRBJ2-1	CASRQGPGPLTWKNNEQFF	TGCGCCAGCAGGCAAGGTCCAGGGCCTCTGACCTGGAAAAACAATGAGCAGTTCTTC
.	TRBV6-2/TRBV6-3	.	TRBJ2-7	CASSPPPGDPYEQYF	TGTGCCAGCAGCCCCCCCCCGGGTGATCCGTACGAGCAGTACTTC
.	TRBV27	.	TRBJ1-1	CASRGRTNTEAFF	TGTGCCAGTCGAGGCAGAACGAACACTGAAGCTTTCTTT
.	TRBV24-1	few	TRBJ1-5	CATSPPGGNQPQHF	TGTGCCACCAGTCCCCCCGGGGGTAATCAGCCCCAGCATTTT
TRBD1	TRBV20-1	.	TRBJ1-1	CSARQGEDTEAFF	TGCAGTGCTAGACAGGGGGAGGACACTGAAGCTTTCTTT
.	TRBV5-6	.	TRBJ1-1	CASSTEAFF	TGTGCCAGCAGCACTGAAGCTTTCTTT
TRBD2	TRBV20-1	.	TRBJ2-5	CSATLPSGPETQYF	TGCAGTGCTACCCTGCCTAGCGGACCAGAGACCCAGTACTTC
.	TRBV6-5	.	TRBJ1-3	CASSPEASPGNTIYF	TGTGCCAGCAGTCCAGAGGCGTCTCCTGGAAACACCATATATTTT
TRBD2	TRBV20-1	few	TRBJ2-1	CSARGRAGGTGGNEQFF	TGCAGTGCTAGAGGCCGAGCGGGGGGGACTGGGGGCAATGAGCAGTTCTTC
TRBD1	TRBV10-3	.	TRBJ1-4	CAISPRGQGIEKLFF	TGTGCCATCAGTCCTCGGGGACAGGGTATTGAAAAACTGTTTTTT
.	TRBV15	.	TRBJ2-5	CATSGQFQETQYF	TGTGCCACCAGCGGGCAATTCCAAGAGACCCAGTACTTC